The 3 T cell receptor beta chains in this list originate from one sample, sequenced in a study of cytomegalovirus exposure and HLA in healthy donors. Clones were sequenced by immunoSEQ multiplex PCR, and TCRdb holds only the in-frame ones, with some missing. Among 65,000 to 95,000 clones, roughly 93% were seen once, and the ten largest hold around 3.5%. Source material: PBMCs. The receptors were gathered from a woman in her 30s in good health and CMV-seronegative.

The chain recombines TRBV19 with TRBJ2-6; D is unclear. Germline V gene sequence: CDR1 LNHDA, CDR2 SQIVND (reference sequence). V lost 2 bases, J lost 0 bases, and 11 bases lay in between. This CDR3 region has 17 residues. The CDR3 loop is CASSIWAISSGANVLTF. CDR3 sequence (DNA): TGTGCCAGTAGTATATGGGCGATTAGCTCTGGGGCCAACGTCCTGACTTTC.

The J gene is TRBJ1-6, the V gene TRBV18; D might be TRBD1 (5 bases). The CDR3 spans 15 residues. The germline V gene has CDR1 KGHSH and CDR2 LQKENI. V gave up 1 base and J gave up 7 bases, with 11 bases separating them. The CDR3 DNA reads as TGTGCCAGCTCACCACTCGACAGCCAAAATTCACCCCTCCACTTT. This translates into CASSPLDSQNSPLHF.

The CDR3 loop is CASSSGRPDTQYF. The DNA of the CDR3 is TGTGCCAGCAGCTCAGGGCGCCCAGATACGCAGTATTTT. V usage is TRBV7-2 and J usage is TRBJ2-3; possibly TRBD1 for D (5 bases). In germline, CDR1 is SGHTA, CDR2 FQGNSA. The V gene lost 4 bases and the J gene lost 4 bases, with 9 bases spanning the gap. The CDR3 has 13 residues.